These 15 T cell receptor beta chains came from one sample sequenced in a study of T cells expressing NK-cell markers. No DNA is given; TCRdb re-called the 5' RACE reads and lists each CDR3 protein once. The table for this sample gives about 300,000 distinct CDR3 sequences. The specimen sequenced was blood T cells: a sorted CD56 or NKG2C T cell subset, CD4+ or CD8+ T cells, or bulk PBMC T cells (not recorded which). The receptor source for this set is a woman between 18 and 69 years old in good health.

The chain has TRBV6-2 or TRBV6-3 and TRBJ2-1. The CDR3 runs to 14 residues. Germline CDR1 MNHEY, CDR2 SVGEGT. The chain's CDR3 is CASINGVLFNEQFF.

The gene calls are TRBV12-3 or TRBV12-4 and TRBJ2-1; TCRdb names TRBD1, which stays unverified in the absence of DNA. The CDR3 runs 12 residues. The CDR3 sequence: CASRQTRGEQFF.

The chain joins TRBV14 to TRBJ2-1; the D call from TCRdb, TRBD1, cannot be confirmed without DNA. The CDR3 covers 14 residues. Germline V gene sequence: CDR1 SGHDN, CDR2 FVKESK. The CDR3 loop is CASSHGQLYNEQFF.

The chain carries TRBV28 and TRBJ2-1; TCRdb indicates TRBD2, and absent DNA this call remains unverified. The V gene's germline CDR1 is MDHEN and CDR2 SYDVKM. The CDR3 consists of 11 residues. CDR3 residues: CATDEQLVQFF.

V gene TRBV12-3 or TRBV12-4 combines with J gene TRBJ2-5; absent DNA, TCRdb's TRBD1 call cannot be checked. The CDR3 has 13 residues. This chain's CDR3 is CASSSGWSETQYF.

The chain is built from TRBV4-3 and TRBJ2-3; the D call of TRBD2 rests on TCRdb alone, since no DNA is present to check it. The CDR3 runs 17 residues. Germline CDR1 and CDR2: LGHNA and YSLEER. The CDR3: CASSQERLAGGTDTQYF.

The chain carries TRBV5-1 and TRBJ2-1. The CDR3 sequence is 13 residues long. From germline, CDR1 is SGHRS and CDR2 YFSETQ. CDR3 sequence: CASSPTNNNEQFF.

CDR3 region: CASSTPIGGGFEAFF. This chain connects TRBV6-2 or TRBV6-3 to TRBJ1-1. There are 15 residues in the CDR3. Looked up from germline, CDR1 is MNHEY and CDR2 is SVGEGT.

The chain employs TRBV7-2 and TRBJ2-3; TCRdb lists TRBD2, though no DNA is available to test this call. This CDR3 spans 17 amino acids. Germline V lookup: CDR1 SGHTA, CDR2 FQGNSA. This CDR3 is CASSPTRQRGAGDTQYF.

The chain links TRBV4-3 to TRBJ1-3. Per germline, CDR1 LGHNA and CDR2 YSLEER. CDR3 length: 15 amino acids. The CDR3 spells CASSQDAAGGNTIYF.

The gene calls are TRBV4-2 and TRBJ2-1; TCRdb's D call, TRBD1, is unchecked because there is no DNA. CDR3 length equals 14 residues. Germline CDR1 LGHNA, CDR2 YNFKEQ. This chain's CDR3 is CASSQGTGGNEQFF.

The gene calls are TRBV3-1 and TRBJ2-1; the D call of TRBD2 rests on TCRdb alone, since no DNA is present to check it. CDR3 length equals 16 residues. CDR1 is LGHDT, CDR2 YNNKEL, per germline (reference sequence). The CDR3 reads CASSQELAGTYNEQFF.

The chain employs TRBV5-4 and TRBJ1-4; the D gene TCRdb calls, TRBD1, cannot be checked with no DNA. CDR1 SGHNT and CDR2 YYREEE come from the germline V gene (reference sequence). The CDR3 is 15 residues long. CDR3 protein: CASSQNRGIDEKLFF.

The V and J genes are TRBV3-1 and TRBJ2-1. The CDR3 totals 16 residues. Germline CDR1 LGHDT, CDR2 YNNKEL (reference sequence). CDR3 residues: CASSQDIGSSYNEQFF.

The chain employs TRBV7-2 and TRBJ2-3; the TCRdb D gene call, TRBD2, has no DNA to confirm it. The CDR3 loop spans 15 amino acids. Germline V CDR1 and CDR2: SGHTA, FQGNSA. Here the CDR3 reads CASSPAGGGTDTQYF.